A selection of T cell receptor beta chains follows, all from one sample in a study of blood T cell repertoires in COVID-19. Libraries were prepared by immunoSEQ multiplex PCR; TCRdb keeps only in-frame clonotypes and omits some of them. The sample holds more than 200,000 clones; about nine tenths are singletons and the top ten take around 6.5%. The sample was peripheral blood. These receptors all come from an elderly man with acute or convalescent COVID-19. Both conserved end residues are part of each CDR3. The order of the fields is J gene, D gene, clone size, V gene, CDR3 DNA, CDR3 protein. A D gene is named only where the DNA matches it firmly. The size entry is marked missing in some rows and otherwise reads once, few, many or a size class.

J gene: TRBJ1-6; D gene: -; clone size: -; V gene: TRBV21-1; CDR3 DNA: TGTGCCAGTCTTACTACCGGGTATTCTAATTCACCCCTCCACTTT; CDR3 protein: CASLTTGYSNSPLHF
J gene: TRBJ2-2; D gene: TRBD1; clone size: -; V gene: TRBV7-8; CDR3 DNA: TGTGCCAGCAACTGGAGACAGGGTGTCACCGGGGAGCTGTTTTTT; CDR3 protein: CASNWRQGVTGELFF
J gene: TRBJ2-4; D gene: TRBD2; clone size: -; V gene: TRBV12-5; CDR3 DNA: TGTGCTAGCGCTATGGGACTAGCGGGAGGGCTAGCCAAAAACATTCAGTACTTC; CDR3 protein: CASAMGLAGGLAKNIQYF
J gene: TRBJ1-2; D gene: TRBD1; clone size: once; V gene: TRBV27; CDR3 DNA: TGTGCCAGCAGTCCCGGACAGGTTTTTGAGGACTACTATGGCTACACCTTC; CDR3 protein: CASSPGQVFEDYYGYTF
J gene: TRBJ1-3; D gene: -; clone size: -; V gene: TRBV19; CDR3 DNA: TGTGCCAGTACGGCGGGGTTGAACACCATATATTTT; CDR3 protein: CASTAGLNTIYF
J gene: TRBJ1-5; D gene: -; clone size: -; V gene: TRBV19; CDR3 DNA: TGTGCCAGTAGTATATCAGGAGGGAGCAATCAGCCCCAGCATTTT; CDR3 protein: CASSISGGSNQPQHF
J gene: TRBJ2-1; D gene: TRBD2; clone size: -; V gene: TRBV5-4; CDR3 DNA: TGTGCCAGCAGGGAAACTAGCGGGAGTAAGGGGACGTTCTTC; CDR3 protein: CASRETSGSKGTFF
J gene: TRBJ2-2; D gene: -; clone size: -; V gene: TRBV24-1; CDR3 DNA: TGTGCCACCAGTGATTTGTTCGGGGGCGGGGAGCTGTTTTTT; CDR3 protein: CATSDLFGGGELFF
J gene: TRBJ1-1; D gene: -; clone size: -; V gene: TRBV16; CDR3 DNA: TGTGCCAGCAGCCAATCGACAGGAATTAGAACTGAAGCTTTCTTT; CDR3 protein: CASSQSTGIRTEAFF
J gene: TRBJ1-5; D gene: -; clone size: -; V gene: TRBV5-1; CDR3 DNA: TGCGCCAGCAGCTTGGGGGGCAGCGGCAATCAGCCCCAGCATTTT; CDR3 protein: CASSLGGSGNQPQHF
J gene: TRBJ2-1; D gene: -; clone size: -; V gene: TRBV7-9; CDR3 DNA: TGTGCCAGCAGCTTAGTGGGAGATGAGCAGTTCTTC; CDR3 protein: CASSLVGDEQFF
J gene: TRBJ2-3; D gene: -; clone size: few; V gene: TRBV6-2/TRBV6-3; CDR3 DNA: TGTGCCAGCAGCCCGGACTTGACCCTCAGGCATACGCAGTATTTT; CDR3 protein: CASSPDLTLRHTQYF
J gene: TRBJ1-1; D gene: -; clone size: -; V gene: TRBV18; CDR3 DNA: TGTGCCAGCTCATCCAACAGGGTGGATTCTTTCTTT; CDR3 protein: CASSSNRVDSFF